This T cell receptor beta chain originates from a study of tumor and adjacent non-tumor tissue in lung cancer (dated by TCRdb to 2016 to 2019). A note on the overall study: Patients with adenocarcinoma (approximately 12), squamous cell carcinoma (2) and small cell lung cancer (1) were included in the cohort. The 15 enrolled patients, of whom around ten were men and 5 were women, were aged about 31 to 80 years and were diagnosed with TNM stage I to III disease. A few dozen paired specimens, one tumor and one normal lung sample per patient, were profiled by TCRbeta CDR3 sequencing. Sequencing produced 100 million to 150 million productive TCRbeta reads in total, an average of approximately 3.9 million reads per sample. Bulk TCRbeta repertoires were compared between lung tumor tissue and matched distant non-tumor lung tissue obtained from 15 or so lung cancer patients. Overall study results and their limits: TCR diversity was significantly higher in younger patients, and greater tumor TCR diversity was associated with shorter overall survival and shorter disease-free survival. Tumor tissue showed significantly greater TCR diversity (inverse Simpson) than normal lung tissue (around 450 vs 150, P = 0.0075, Mann-Whitney U test). Neither the sequencing platform nor unique molecular identifiers are mentioned in the methods. The top 100 clones accounted for a significantly larger cumulative portion of the repertoire in normal lung than in tumor tissue. The cohort had only about 15 patients, and the authors noted that larger samples and more detailed clinical data are needed. Because peripheral blood was not sequenced, the blood TCRbeta repertoires of the lung cancer patients in the study went unexamined.

RNA was isolated from bulk, unsorted tissue, and RNA quality was assessed with a NanoDrop ND-1000 and an Agilent 2100. All donors had newly diagnosed lung cancer, had not received prior chemotherapy, and were admitted for thoracic surgery in China between August and November 2014. The study excluded patients who had received radiotherapy or chemotherapy before or who had another cancer at the same time. Surgical tissue pieces of roughly 1-2.3 cm3 were preserved in RNAlater solution and stored at -80 °C until use. Reading the germline V gene gives CDR1 SGHAT and CDR2 FQNNGV. The CDR3 starts with the cysteine, ends with the phenylalanine, and has 14 residues. The entry retains the CDR3 DNA only, 42 bases that are in frame from base 1. Receptors were amplified or captured by multiplex PCR. The sequencer listed for this sample is Illumina HiSeq 2500. TCRbeta libraries were built by three rounds of nested PCR using primers (Table S4), following protocols modified from ARM-PCR. PCR products of 200-500 bp were gel-excised and purified with the QIAquick gel extraction kit before sequencing. As for the authors' bioinformatics: Reads were cleaned with Trimmomatic, merged with FLASH into complete CDR3 sequences, and assigned to V(D)J germline segments with MiTCR. Clonal diversity was calculated as the inverse Simpson's index using VDJtools. Productive reads were defined as in-frame sequences without a premature stop codon. TCRdb ran its own pipeline on the public reads, namely fastp trimming at Q25 and MiXCR clone calling, and kept in-frame beta chains. All rows with the same CDR3 protein become a single entry with the most common DNA and genes. None of the V and J calls come from the authors' own analysis; TCRdb made them. For this sample there are approximately 140,000 distinct CDR3 sequences; around 60% appear just once. Clones ranked in the top ten supply 15% to 20% of the sample.

On this clonotype: Its antigen remains unidentified. A read error may account for a junction end that differs from germline.

This clonotype was obtained from a man aged 55-75 years with small cell lung cancer. The sequenced sample consisted of lung tumor tissue. The V gene is TRBV11-2 and the J gene is TRBJ1-1, with no reliable assignment of the D segment. The sequenced DNA is TGTACCAGCAGCTTCGCGGGAAAGAACACTGAAGCTTTCTTT. Translated, this gives CTSSFAGKNTEAFF.